This passage covers 18 T cell receptor beta chains from one sample sequenced in a study of Ad26.COV2.S vaccination and SARS-CoV-2 variants. Treatment: 15 to 20 received Ad26.COV2.S at low or high dose, single or two shots; about 5 received placebo; per-sample allocation not given. Specimens were obtained on day 63 following the first vaccine or placebo injection. Measured with immunoSEQ multiplex PCR; TCRdb has only the in-frame clones, and not every one. The sample lists 380,000 or so clones, 88% occurring once. The sequencing used peripheral blood, collected in a trial of Ad26.COV2.S vaccine versus placebo. These TCRs come from a person between 18 and 59 years old who received the Ad26.COV2.S COVID-19 vaccine or a placebo.

This sequence joins TRBV12-3 or TRBV12-4 and TRBJ1-2; D might be TRBD1 (5 bases). V lost 3 bases and J lost 8, with 13 bases in between. This CDR3 contains 13 residues. CDR3 sequence: CASSFGTGPGYTF. For the CDR3, the DNA is TGTGCCAGCAGTTTTGGGACGGGGCCCGGCTACACCTTC.

J is TRBJ2-6 and V is TRBV19; D perhaps matches TRBD2 (5 bases). CDR1 is LNHDA and CDR2 is SQIVND in the germline V gene (reference sequence). The CDR3 length is 16 residues. The V end lost 1 base, the J end lost 2 bases, and 9 bases lay between the germline ends. The CDR3 reads CASSIGGPAGANVLTF. The CDR3 DNA follows: TGTGCCAGTAGTATAGGAGGGCCAGCTGGGGCCAACGTCCTGACTTTC.

This chain links TRBV6-2 or TRBV6-3 with TRBJ1-1; no definite D call. Trimming removed 2 bases from V and 3 bases from J, with 10 bases in between. CDR1 and CDR2 from the germline V gene are MNHEY and SVGEGT. CDR3 length: 14 residues. CDR3 DNA: TGTGCCAGCAGTTACGTGGGTGCCGACACTGAAGCTTTCTTT. Translated, it gives CASSYVGADTEAFF.

This clone was observed a single time. The chain has TRBV19 and TRBJ2-3, with 7 bases aligning to TRBD2. The CDR3 spans 13 residues. Germline values: CDR1 LNHDA, CDR2 SQIVND (reference sequence). V lost 5 bases, J lost 4 bases, and 3 bases stayed unmatched. This CDR3 reads CASSPRGADTQYF. As DNA, the CDR3 is TGTGCCAGTAGTCCCCGGGGGGCAGATACGCAGTATTTT.

This chain links TRBV6-5 with TRBJ2-2, with D perhaps given as TRBD1 or TRBD2 (5 bases each). The CDR3 totals 15 residues. V was clipped by 8 bases and J by 6 bases, with 19 bases between them. Per germline, CDR1 MNHEY and CDR2 SVGAGI. The CDR3 DNA is TGTGCCAGCTTGGGGGTGGTGGGGGATCCCGGGGAGCTGTTTTTT. Residues: CASLGVVGDPGELFF.

The rearrangement uses TRBV9 and TRBJ1-2; D remains ambiguous. V lost 3 bases to trimming and J lost 6 bases, with 15 bases between them. Germline values: CDR1 SGDLS, CDR2 YYNGEE. The CDR3 runs 14 residues. Here the CDR3 reads CASSGRGDRHGYTF. In DNA, the CDR3 is TGTGCCAGCAGCGGAAGAGGTGACCGCCATGGCTACACCTTC.

This clone appeared a single time. The V call is TRBV30, the J call TRBJ2-5; D may match TRBD1 or TRBD2 (5 bases each). The CDR3 covers 13 residues. V was trimmed by 2 bases and J by 1 base, leaving 8 bases between them. Per the germline V gene, CDR1 is GTSNPN and CDR2 is SVGIG (reference sequence). In DNA, the CDR3 is TGTGCCTGGAGTCCCGGGGCCCAAGAGACCCAGTACTTC. It encodes CAWSPGAQETQYF.

This clone was counted only a few times. This chain uses TRBV28 with TRBJ1-5; 8 bases line up with TRBD1. The V gene end was trimmed by 6 bases and the J gene end by 4 bases; junction bases not matched to a gene: 5. This CDR3 has 14 amino acids. Germline loops: CDR1 MDHEN, CDR2 SYDVKM. DNA for the CDR3: TGTGCCAGCAGCAACGGACAGGGTAATCAGCCCCAGCATTTT. Protein product: CASSNGQGNQPQHF.

This clone was found once. This rearrangement joins TRBV4-3 to TRBJ1-4, with D possibly TRBD1 on 5 matching bases. Germline V gene data show CDR1 as LGHNA and CDR2 as YSLEER. The CDR3 is 15 residues long. V lost 4 bases and J lost 5, with 14 bases in between. DNA of the CDR3: TGCGCCAGCAGCCCCTCGGGACTGCTAAATGAAAAACTGTTTTTT. It specifies CASSPSGLLNEKLFF.

This chain joins TRBV2 and TRBJ2-7; D may be TRBD1 or TRBD2 (5 bases each). V was pared by 3 bases and J by 7 bases, with 13 bases between. CDR3 size: 13 residues. Per germline, CDR1 SNHLY and CDR2 FYNNEI. The CDR3 nucleotides are TGTGCCAGCAGTGATCCGAGCTGGGGGGAGCAGTACTTC. It encodes CASSDPSWGEQYF. Supplemented by reference TRBV2 and TRBJ2-7, the full variable domain reads EPEVTQTPSHQVTQMGQEVILRCVPISNHLYFYWYRQILGQKVEFLVSFYNNEISEKSEIFDDQFSVERPDGSNFTLKIRSTKLEDSAMYFCASSDPSWGEQYFGPGTRLTVT.

This clone occurred once. V gene TRBV5-1 combines with J gene TRBJ2-7; 7 nucleotides agree with TRBD1. With V trimmed by 0 bases and J by 7 bases, 1 base remained unmatched. This CDR3 has 12 residues. In germline, CDR1 is SGHRS, CDR2 YFSETQ. The CDR3 is CASSLGTGEQYF. The CDR3 bases are TGCGCCAGCAGCTTGGGGACAGGTGAGCAGTACTTC.

The chain couples TRBV27 to TRBJ1-1; weak D call: TRBD1 (5 bases). In germline, CDR1 is MNHEY, CDR2 SMNVEV (reference sequence). V lost 2 bases, J lost 4 bases, and 11 bases lay in between. The CDR3 has 14 amino acids. Here the CDR3 reads CASSLQGFGTEAFF. CDR3 coding DNA: TGTGCCAGCAGTTTACAGGGTTTTGGCACTGAAGCTTTCTTT.

CDR3 protein: CASSVLAKGAQYF. In nucleotides, the CDR3 is TGTGCCAGCAGTGTACTGGCTAAAGGGGCCCAGTACTTC. V gene TRBV2 combines with J gene TRBJ2-5; D might be TRBD1 (5 bases). The length of the CDR3 is 13 residues. Germline CDR1 reads SNHLY; CDR2 reads FYNNEI. Trimming stripped 4 bases from V and 9 bases from J, with 15 bases between.

This chain joins TRBV5-1 and TRBJ2-7, with D perhaps matching TRBD2 (6 bases). From germline, CDR1 is SGHRS and CDR2 YFSETQ. Trimming removed 3 bases from V and 0 bases from J, with 16 bases in between. The CDR3 covers 16 residues. The CDR3 protein is CASSSLGDGSSYEQYF. The DNA of the CDR3 is TGCGCCAGCAGCTCCCTCGGCGACGGGAGCTCCTACGAGCAGTACTTC.

The rearrangement links TRBV9 to TRBJ2-3; D might be TRBD1 (6 bases). This CDR3 has 15 residues. Germline CDR1 is SGDLS and CDR2 is YYNGEE. V was cut by 4 bases and J by 4 bases, with 16 bases left in between. CDR3 protein: CASSRARGEADTQYF. For the CDR3, the DNA is TGTGCCAGCAGCAGAGCCAGGGGAGAGGCAGATACGCAGTATTTT.

The count of this clone is one. The V call is TRBV19, the J call TRBJ2-7, with D maybe TRBD1 (7 bases). Trimming shortened V by 6 bases and J by 3 bases, and 12 bases separated the two germline ends. Germline-derived CDR1 and CDR2 are LNHDA and SQIVND (reference sequence). CDR3 length: 13 residues. The DNA of the CDR3 is TGTGCCAGTAGCGGAGGGACAGACTACGAGCAGTACTTC. Protein sequence: CASSGGTDYEQYF.

The chain recombines TRBV11-2 with TRBJ2-7; perhaps D is TRBD1 or TRBD2 (6 bases each). The germline V gene encodes CDR1 SGHAT and CDR2 FQNNGV. This CDR3 spans 13 amino acids. V was shortened by 2 bases and J by 7 bases, with 12 bases between the two germline ends. The CDR3 sequence: CASSLYQGGEQYF. The CDR3 DNA reads TGTGCCAGCAGCTTATATCAAGGGGGGGAGCAGTACTTC. Combining the CDR3 with reference TRBV11-2 and TRBJ2-7 gives the whole variable domain EAGVAQSPRYKIIEKRQSVAFWCNPISGHATLYWYQQILGQGPKLLIQFQNNGVVDDSQLPKDRFSAERLKGVDSTLKIQPAKLEDSAVYLCASSLYQGGEQYFGPGTRLTVT.

The CDR3 DNA reads as TGTGCCAGCAGCTTGGGACTAGCGCTCCAAGAGACCCAGTACTTC. This encodes CASSLGLALQETQYF. The V gene is TRBV5-6, the J gene TRBJ2-5, with 8 bases aligning to TRBD2. CDR1 and CDR2 from the germline V gene are SGHDT and YYEEEE. The CDR3 length is 15 residues. V shed 0 bases and J 1 base; nucleotides not matched to a gene: 2. The full variable domain, its missing parts supplied by reference TRBV5-6 and TRBJ2-5, is DAGVTQSPTHLIKTRGQQVTLRCSPKSGHDTVSWYQQALGQGPQFIFQYYEEEERQRGNFPDRFSGHQFPNYSSELNVNALLLGDSALYLCASSLGLALQETQYFGPGTRLLVL.